The clone carrying this T cell receptor beta chain appeared a few times. As yet, its antigen is unknown. CDR1 is MNHNY, CDR2 SVGAGI, per germline (reference sequence). This CDR3 region has 18 residues. J gave up 6 bases and V 2 bases, and 7 bases lay outside the gene matches. These data originate in a study of blood T cells in healthy people across ages. Study-level findings and limits: TCR beta diversity was tightly associated with the proportion of naive T cells.

It was with a sample-barcoded 5' primer and a J-beta primer mix that a second PCR of roughly 6 to 12 cycles was run. TCRdb ran MiXCR on the 5' RACE reads and lists one entry per CDR3 protein. The sample records about 1.6 million distinct CDR3 sequences, about 35% being singletons. The sample taken for sequencing was blood. This TCR came from a woman between 25 and 40 years old in good health. The rearrangement joins TRBV6-6 to TRBJ2-1; 16 nucleotides agree with TRBD2. For the CDR3, the DNA is TGTGCCAGCAGTTACCCCGGGACTAGCGGGGGGGCATCCAATGAGCAGTTCTTC. It yields the protein CASSYPGTSGGASNEQFF.